These 24 T cell receptor beta chains share one sample of origin, sequenced in a study of cytomegalovirus exposure and HLA in healthy donors. 60 Vbeta and 13 Jbeta primers were used in PCR. Measured with immunoSEQ multiplex PCR; TCRdb has only the in-frame clones, and not every one. The sample records about 94,000 clones, approximately 71% being singletons. Sequencing was done on a sample of PBMCs. These receptors were collected from a man aged 25 to 45 in good health and CMV-seronegative.

A few counts support this clone. The J gene is TRBJ1-1, the V gene TRBV4-1; D gene ambiguous. The length of the CDR3 is 13 residues. The V end was cut by 6 bases, the J end by 1 base, with 9 bases between. The germline CDR1 and CDR2 sequences are MGHRA and YSYEKL. The CDR3 region has the DNA TGCGCCAGCAGAATAGAAGCGAACACTGAAGCTTTCTTT. As protein: CASRIEANTEAFF.

V gene TRBV27 combines with J gene TRBJ1-5; possible D gene TRBD1, 6 bases. The CDR3 runs 16 residues. Germline V gene data show CDR1 as MNHEY and CDR2 as SMNVEV (reference sequence). Trimming removed 5 bases from V and 0 bases from J, with 14 bases in between. As DNA, the CDR3 is TGTGCCAGCAGTCCTCGGGGACATTCTAGCAATCAGCCCCAGCATTTT. It translates to CASSPRGHSSNQPQHF.

This clone showed up just a few times. The rearrangement joins TRBV28 to TRBJ1-2; D is possibly TRBD1 (6 bases). Germline CDR1 MDHEN, CDR2 SYDVKM. The germline V and J ends were trimmed by 7 bases and 5 bases, with 17 bases remaining between them. CDR3 length: 14 amino acids. CDR3 residues: CASNDSPGTYGYTF. DNA of the CDR3: TGTGCCAGCAACGATTCCCCCGGGACATATGGCTACACCTTC.

Note on this clone: Other DNA sequences within the sample encode an identical CDR3. The rearrangement uses TRBV7-9 and TRBJ1-5; D gene unclear. Per germline, CDR1 SEHNR and CDR2 FQNEAQ (reference sequence). V shed 3 bases and J shed 4 bases, with 16 bases lying between them. This CDR3 comprises 16 residues. The CDR3: CASSLNPGGSNQPQHF. For the CDR3, the DNA is TGTGCCAGCAGCTTGAATCCAGGAGGAAGTAATCAGCCCCAGCATTTT.

This chain links TRBV7-2 with TRBJ1-5, with a possible D match to TRBD1 (5 bases). Germline assignment: CDR1 SGHTA and CDR2 FQGNSA. The CDR3 consists of 15 residues. V was pared by 1 base and J by 5 bases, with 12 bases between. CDR3: CASSLGRADHQPQHF. CDR3 bases: TGTGCCAGCAGCTTAGGCAGGGCGGACCATCAGCCCCAGCATTTT. Full variable domain (outside the CDR3, taken from reference TRBV7-2 and TRBJ1-5): GAGVSQSPSNKVTEKGKDVELRCDPISGHTALYWYRQSLGQGLEFLIYFQGNSAPDKSGLPSDRFSAERTGGSVSTLTIQRTQQEDSAVYLCASSLGRADHQPQHFGDGTRLSIL.

V and J are TRBV27 and TRBJ1-2; a weak D match, TRBD1 (5 bases). Germline CDR1 and CDR2: MNHEY and SMNVEV (reference sequence). This CDR3 contains 14 residues. V lost 3 bases and J lost 2, with 10 bases in between. CDR3 in amino acids: CASSFFGGNYGYTF. For the CDR3, the DNA is TGTGCCAGCAGTTTCTTCGGGGGAAACTATGGCTACACCTTC.

The chain recombines TRBV5-1 with TRBJ2-7, with 12 positions matching TRBD2. J was trimmed by 7 bases and V by 3 bases; bases with no gene match: 11. The CDR3 consists of 16 residues. Germline loops: CDR1 SGHRS, CDR2 YFSETQ. CDR3 nucleotides: TGCGCCAGCAGCTGGGCTAGCGGGAGGGCATCGAGTGAGCAGTACTTC. Its protein product is CASSWASGRASSEQYF.

On this clone: Other DNA sequences in the same sample also yield this CDR3. The chain employs TRBV5-4 and TRBJ2-2, with a tentative D call TRBD1 (5 bases). From germline, CDR1 is SGHNT and CDR2 YYREEE (reference sequence). This CDR3 has 14 residues. V lost 1 base and J 2 bases, leaving 6 bases between the germline ends. The CDR3 DNA reads as TGTGCCAGCAGCTTGCAGGGCAACACCGGGGAGCTGTTTTTT. It encodes CASSLQGNTGELFF.

The V call is TRBV4-2, the J call TRBJ1-2; D unclear. V lost 1 base to trimming and J lost 4 bases, with 13 bases between them. The V gene's germline CDR1 is LGHNA and CDR2 YNFKEQ. CDR3 length equals 15 residues. As DNA, the CDR3 is TGTGCCAGCAGCCAAGGGCTACTGGAGGGCTATGGCTACACCTTC. Protein sequence: CASSQGLLEGYGYTF.

V is TRBV11-3 and J is TRBJ2-7; possibly TRBD1 for D (5 bases). The V and J ends lost 4 bases and 12 bases respectively, with 13 bases between them. Germline V gene sequence: CDR1 SGHNT, CDR2 YENEEA. This CDR3 has 11 amino acids. The CDR3 loop reads CASSSGADLYF. The DNA for the CDR3 is TGTGCCAGCAGCTCTGGGGCGGATCTGTACTTC.

The chain has TRBV5-1 and TRBJ2-5; weak D call: TRBD1 (6 bases). The CDR3 loop spans 15 amino acids. Germline CDR1 reads SGHRS; CDR2 reads YFSETQ. Trimming pared 0 bases from V and 4 bases from J, leaving 13 bases between. DNA of the CDR3: TGCGCCAGCAGCTTGGACAGGGATTGGGGAGAGACCCAGTACTTC. It codes for CASSLDRDWGETQYF.

The rearrangement joins TRBV15 to TRBJ1-5; TRBD1 matches 9 bases. V lost 1 base, J lost 4 bases, and 5 bases stayed unmatched. CDR1 LNHNV and CDR2 YYDKDF come from the germline V gene (reference sequence). This CDR3 has 16 amino acids. The DNA of the CDR3 is TGTGCCACCAGCAGAGGTAGGACAGGGGCAAATCAGCCCCAGCATTTT. Its translation: CATSRGRTGANQPQHF.

The chain combines TRBV2 with TRBJ1-5; possible D gene TRBD1, 6 bases. Trimming shortened V by 6 bases and J by 1 base, and 13 bases separated the two germline ends. The germline CDR1 and CDR2 sequences are SNHLY and FYNNEI. CDR3 length: 15 residues. The CDR3 DNA reads as TGTGCCAGCAGGTTAAAGGGGGACAGCAATCAGCCCCAGCATTTT. Translation: CASRLKGDSNQPQHF.

This clone showed up just a few times. The rearrangement joins TRBV2 to TRBJ2-1; D may be TRBD2 (6 bases). The CDR3 loop spans 13 amino acids. V gave up 8 bases and J gave up 4 bases, with 12 bases separating them. Germline CDR1 reads SNHLY; CDR2 reads FYNNEI. CDR3 loop: CASGGADYNEQFF. The CDR3 DNA follows: TGTGCCAGCGGAGGGGCGGATTACAATGAGCAGTTCTTC.

A remark on this clone: The sample carries other DNA sequences with the same CDR3. This chain uses TRBV6-5 with TRBJ2-7, with TRBD1 identical over 10 bases. Germline CDR1 MNHEY, CDR2 SVGAGI. With V trimmed by 2 bases and J by 2 bases, 0 bases remained unmatched. This CDR3 is 14 amino acids long. The CDR3 protein is CASSYGQGAYEQYF. The CDR3 nucleotides read TGTGCCAGCAGTTACGGACAGGGGGCCTACGAGCAGTACTTC.

CDR3 sequence reads: CASSVISGESTDTQYF. CDR3 nucleotide sequence: TGTGCCAGCAGCGTAATCAGCGGGGAGAGCACAGATACGCAGTATTTT. V is TRBV9 and J is TRBJ2-3; 7 bases line up with TRBD2. CDR1 is SGDLS, CDR2 YYNGEE, per germline. After removal of 1 base from V and 0 bases from J, the junction contained 5 bases not matched to a gene. The CDR3 extends over 16 amino acids.

The CDR3 here is CASTPRGGVWQPQHF. DNA for the CDR3: TGTGCCAGTACCCCCCGGGGTGGGGTCTGGCAGCCCCAGCATTTT. The chain is built from TRBV19 and TRBJ1-5, with unresolved D. This CDR3 spans 15 amino acids. The ends were cut back, 7 bases at V and 7 bases at J, with 20 bases in the middle. The germline CDR1 and CDR2 sequences are LNHDA and SQIVND (reference sequence). Combining the CDR3 with reference TRBV19 and TRBJ1-5 gives the whole variable domain DGGITQSPKYLFRKEGQNVTLSCEQNLNHDAMYWYRQDPGQGLRLIYYSQIVNDFQKGDIAEGYSVSREKKESFPLTVTSAQKNPTAFYLCASTPRGGVWQPQHFGDGTRLSIL.

The chain employs TRBV11-3 and TRBJ1-2, with D possibly TRBD1 on 5 matching bases. From germline, CDR1 is SGHNT and CDR2 YENEEA. The V gene lost 2 bases and the J gene lost 5 bases, with 24 bases spanning the gap. The CDR3 runs to 18 residues. For the CDR3, the DNA is TGTGCCAGCAGCTTATCTTTTTTCGGGGGACGGGCACTTTATGGCTACACCTTC. Residues: CASSLSFFGGRALYGYTF.

V and J are TRBV2 and TRBJ1-2; possible D gene TRBD1, 6 bases. Deletions cut 3 bases from V and 6 bases from J, with 11 bases between. This CDR3 comprises 13 residues. The germline CDR1 and CDR2 sequences are SNHLY and FYNNEI. The CDR3 loop is CASSDTTGHGYTF. CDR3 sequence (DNA): TGTGCCAGCAGTGATACCACAGGGCATGGCTACACCTTC.

The chain recombines TRBV28 with TRBJ1-2; D unclear. Trimming left V 5 bases short and J 4 bases short, with 14 bases between. Germline-derived CDR1 and CDR2 are MDHEN and SYDVKM. CDR3 length: 14 residues. CDR3 nucleotides: TGTGCCAGCAGTCCGGGAGCTGGCATCTATGGCTACACCTTC. Protein: CASSPGAGIYGYTF.

The rearrangement joins TRBV5-1 to TRBJ1-2; D is perhaps TRBD1 (6 bases). Germline CDR1 and CDR2: SGHRS and YFSETQ. V was cut by 4 bases and J by 6 bases, with 13 bases left in between. The CDR3 loop spans 13 amino acids. Written as DNA, the CDR3 is TGCGCCAGCAGCCGGGGCAGGGGAGATGGCTACACCTTC. Translation: CASSRGRGDGYTF.

The V gene is TRBV14, the J gene TRBJ1-1; D is possibly TRBD1 (5 bases). V was shortened by 1 base and J by 5 bases, with 8 bases between the two germline ends. The germline V gene encodes CDR1 SGHDN and CDR2 FVKESK. The CDR3 totals 13 residues. The CDR3 DNA reads as TGTGCCAGCAGCCAAGTAGCAGGGACTGAAGCTTTCTTT. As protein: CASSQVAGTEAFF. The full variable domain, its missing parts supplied by reference TRBV14 and TRBJ1-1, is EAGVTQFPSHSVIEKGQTVTLRCDPISGHDNLYWYRRVMGKEIKFLLHFVKESKQDESGMPNNRFLAERTGGTYSTLKVQPAELEDSGVYFCASSQVAGTEAFFGQGTRLTVV.

This sequence joins TRBV6-1 and TRBJ2-3; 7 nucleotides line up with TRBD1. This CDR3 is 14 amino acids long. The V gene end was trimmed by 5 bases and the J gene end by 2 bases; junction bases not matched to a gene: 4. Germline CDR1 and CDR2: MNHNS and SASEGT. The CDR3 is CASSFDRDTDTQYF. The CDR3 nucleotides are TGTGCCAGCAGTTTCGACAGGGACACAGATACGCAGTATTTT.

The J gene is TRBJ1-2, the V gene TRBV18, with D tentatively TRBD1 (5 bases). CDR1 KGHSH and CDR2 LQKENI come from the germline V gene. Trimming took 6 bases from V and 3 from J, leaving 11 bases between them. There are 13 residues in the CDR3. CDR3 coding DNA: TGTGCCAGCTCTCCTACAGGTGACTATGGCTACACCTTC. This sequence encodes CASSPTGDYGYTF.